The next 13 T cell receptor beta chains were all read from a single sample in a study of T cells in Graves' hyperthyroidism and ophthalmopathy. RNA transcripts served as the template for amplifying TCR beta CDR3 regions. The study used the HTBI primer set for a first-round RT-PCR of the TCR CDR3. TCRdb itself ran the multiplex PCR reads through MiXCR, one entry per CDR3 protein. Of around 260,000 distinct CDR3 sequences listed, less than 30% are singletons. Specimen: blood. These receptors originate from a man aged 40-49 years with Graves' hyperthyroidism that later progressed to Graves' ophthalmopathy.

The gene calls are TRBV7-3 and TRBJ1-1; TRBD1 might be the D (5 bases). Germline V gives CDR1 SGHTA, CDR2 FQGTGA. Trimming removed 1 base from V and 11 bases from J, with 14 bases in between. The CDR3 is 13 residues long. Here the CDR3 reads CASSLRSSGKAFF. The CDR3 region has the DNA TGTGCCAGCAGCTTAAGGAGTTCAGGGAAGGCTTTCTTT.

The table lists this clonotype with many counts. Here the CDR3 DNA reads TGTGCCACTTCGACCTCAGGGAATGGCTACACCTTC. It translates to CATSTSGNGYTF. V usage is TRBV6-5 and J usage is TRBJ1-2; possible D gene TRBD1, 5 bases. Germline values: CDR1 MNHEY, CDR2 SVGAGI. CDR3 size: 12 residues. The V end was cut by 10 bases, the J end by 6 bases, with 15 bases between.

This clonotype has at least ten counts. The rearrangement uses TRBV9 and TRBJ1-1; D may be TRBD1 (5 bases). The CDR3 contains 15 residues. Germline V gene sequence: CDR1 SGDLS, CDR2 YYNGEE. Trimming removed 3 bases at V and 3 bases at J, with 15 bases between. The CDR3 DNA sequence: TGTGCCAGCAGCGAGAATGACAGCCCATACACTGAAGCTTTCTTT. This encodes CASSENDSPYTEAFF.

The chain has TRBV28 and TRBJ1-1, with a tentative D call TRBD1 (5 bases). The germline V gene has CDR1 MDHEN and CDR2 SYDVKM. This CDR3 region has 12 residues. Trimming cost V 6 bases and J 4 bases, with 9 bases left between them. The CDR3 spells CASREGFTEAFF. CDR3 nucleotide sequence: TGTGCCAGCAGGGAGGGGTTCACTGAAGCTTTCTTT. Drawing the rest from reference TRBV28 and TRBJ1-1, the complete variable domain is DVKVTQSSRYLVKRTGEKVFLECVQDMDHENMFWYRQDPGLGLRLIYFSYDVKMKEKGDIPEGYSVSREKKERFSLILESASTNQTSMYLCASREGFTEAFFGQGTRLTVV.

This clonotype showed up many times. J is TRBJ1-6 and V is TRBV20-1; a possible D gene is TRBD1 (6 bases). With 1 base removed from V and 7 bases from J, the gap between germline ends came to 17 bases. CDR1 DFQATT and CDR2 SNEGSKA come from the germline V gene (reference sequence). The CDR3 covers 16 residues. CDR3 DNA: TGCAGTGCTAGAGTTGGGGGGACAATTAGGAATTCACCCCTCCACTTT. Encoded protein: CSARVGGTIRNSPLHF.

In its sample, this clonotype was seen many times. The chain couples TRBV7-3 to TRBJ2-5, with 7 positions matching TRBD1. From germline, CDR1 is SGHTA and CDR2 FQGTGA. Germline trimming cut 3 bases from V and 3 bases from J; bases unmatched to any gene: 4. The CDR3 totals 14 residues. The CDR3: CASSLGQRKETQYF. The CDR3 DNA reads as TGTGCCAGCAGCTTGGGACAGAGAAAAGAGACCCAGTACTTC. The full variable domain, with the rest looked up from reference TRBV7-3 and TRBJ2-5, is GAGVSQTPSNKVTEKGKYVELRCDPISGHTALYWYRQSLGQGPEFLIYFQGTGAADDSGLPNDRFFAVRPEGSVSTLKIQRTERGDSAVYLCASSLGQRKETQYFGPGTRLLVL.

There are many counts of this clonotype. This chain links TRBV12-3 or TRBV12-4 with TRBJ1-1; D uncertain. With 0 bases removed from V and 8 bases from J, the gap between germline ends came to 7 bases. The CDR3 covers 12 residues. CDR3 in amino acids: CASSLAPPEAFF. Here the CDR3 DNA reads TGTGCCAGCAGTTTAGCCCCCCCGGAAGCTTTCTTT.

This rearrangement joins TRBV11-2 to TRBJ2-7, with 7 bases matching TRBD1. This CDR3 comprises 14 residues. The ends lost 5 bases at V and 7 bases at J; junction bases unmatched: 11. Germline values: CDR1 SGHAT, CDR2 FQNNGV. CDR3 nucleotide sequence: TGTGCCAGCAGCCAAGGGACAGTCCGTTGGGAGCAGTACTTC. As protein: CASSQGTVRWEQYF.

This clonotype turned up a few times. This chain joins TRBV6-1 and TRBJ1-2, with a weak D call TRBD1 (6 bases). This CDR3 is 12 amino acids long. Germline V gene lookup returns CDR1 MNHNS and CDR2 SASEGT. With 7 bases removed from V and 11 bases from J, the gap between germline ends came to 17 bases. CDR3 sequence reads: CASMAAGRGYTF. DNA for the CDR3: TGTGCCAGCATGGCGGCAGGGAGGGGGTACACCTTC.

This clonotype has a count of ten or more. The CDR3 loop is CATSGPTSGFTGELFF. In DNA form, the CDR3 reads TGTGCCACCAGTGGCCCAACGTCAGGGTTTACCGGGGAGCTGTTTTTT. The V call is TRBV24-1, the J call TRBJ2-2, with a possible D match to TRBD1 (5 bases). The CDR3 is 16 residues long. Trimming cost V 5 bases and J 5 bases, with 17 bases left between them. CDR1 and CDR2 from the germline V gene are KGHDR and SFDVKD.

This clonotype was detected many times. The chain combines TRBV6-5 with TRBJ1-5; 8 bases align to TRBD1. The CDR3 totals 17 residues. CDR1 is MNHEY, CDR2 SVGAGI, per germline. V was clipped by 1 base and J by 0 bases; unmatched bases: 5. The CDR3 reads CASSYYRTGYSNQPQHF. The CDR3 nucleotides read TGTGCCAGCAGTTACTACCGGACAGGGTATAGCAATCAGCCCCAGCATTTT.

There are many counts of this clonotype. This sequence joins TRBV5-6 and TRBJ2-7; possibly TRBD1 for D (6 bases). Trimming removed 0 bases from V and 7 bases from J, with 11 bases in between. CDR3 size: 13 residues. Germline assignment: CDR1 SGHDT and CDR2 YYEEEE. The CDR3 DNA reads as TGTGCCAGCAGCTTGGGGACAGCGTGGGAGCAGTACTTC. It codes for CASSLGTAWEQYF.

CDR3 nucleotides: TGTGCCAGCAGCCCCCATGGGGAGACCCAGTACTTC. Protein sequence: CASSPHGETQYF. J is TRBJ2-5 and V is TRBV6-5; no clear D. CDR3 size: 12 residues. The V end lost 6 bases, the J end lost 5 bases, and 10 bases lay between the germline ends. Germline V CDR1 and CDR2: MNHEY, SVGAGI.